The clone carrying this TCR beta chain has a handful of counts. Per sample, at least 5 micrograms of total RNA were extracted. Primers used in a second PCR of about 7 to 12 cycles were a sample-barcoded 5' primer and a J-beta primer mix. Using its own MiXCR run on the 5' RACE reads, TCRdb lists one record per CDR3 protein. The sample consists of approximately 290,000 distinct CDR3 sequences, less than 30% of them appearing once. This sample is drawn from a study of blood T cells in healthy people across ages. V lost 4 bases to trimming and J lost 7 bases; unmatched junction nucleotides: 6. The CDR3 extends over 14 amino acids. Per germline, CDR1 LGHDT and CDR2 YNNKEL (reference sequence).

The sequenced material came from blood. The V call is TRBV3-1, the J call TRBJ2-4; TRBD1 aligns across 8 bases. The receptor was derived from a woman aged 70 to 79 in good health. Here the CDR3 reads CASSPRTGRNIQYF. CDR3 in DNA: TGTGCCAGCAGCCCCCGGACAGGGCGGAACATTCAGTACTTC.